This T cell receptor beta chain was identified in a study of a mutant IDH1 vaccine in newly diagnosed glioma. Study background: Mean patient age was around 40 years; 62.5% were male and roughly 38% female. Radiotherapy, temozolomide, or both had been given previously, and both were given to most.

In the case of this clone: Its matching antigen is unknown.

Time point given: week 5, during vaccination. Every vaccine dose comprised 300 ug of mutant IDH1 20-mer peptide plus topical imiquimod. The data were produced by immunoSEQ multiplex PCR, yet TCRdb's version contains in-frame clones alone and is incomplete. The table lists tens of thousands of clones, 70% to 90% of them singletons, with approximately 1.5% in the top ten. CDR1 SGDLS and CDR2 YYNGEE come from the germline V gene. CDR3 length equals 17 residues. Germline trimming cut 0 bases from V and 8 bases from J; bases unmatched to any gene: 10. This sequence joins TRBV9 and TRBJ2-2; 10 bases are shared with TRBD2. The sample here was PBMCs, taken from a glioma patient whose treatment included an IDH1 peptide vaccine. The receptor was isolated from a man aged 40-49 years with glioma. The DNA of the CDR3 is TGTGCCAGCAGCGTAGCTACGAGTACTAGCGGGGATGGGGAGCTGTTTTTT. This translates into CASSVATSTSGDGELFF.